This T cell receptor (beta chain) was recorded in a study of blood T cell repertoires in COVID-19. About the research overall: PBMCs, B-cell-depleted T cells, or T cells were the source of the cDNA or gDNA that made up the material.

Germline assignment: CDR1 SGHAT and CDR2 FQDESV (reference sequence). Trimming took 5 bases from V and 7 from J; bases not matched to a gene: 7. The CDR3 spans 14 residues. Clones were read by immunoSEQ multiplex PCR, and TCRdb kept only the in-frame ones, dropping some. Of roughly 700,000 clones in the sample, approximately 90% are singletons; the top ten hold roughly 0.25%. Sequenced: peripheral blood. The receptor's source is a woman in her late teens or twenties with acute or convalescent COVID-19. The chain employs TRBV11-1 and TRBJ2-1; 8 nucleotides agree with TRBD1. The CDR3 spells CASSTRTGKNEQFF. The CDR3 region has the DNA TGTGCCAGCAGCACACGGACAGGGAAGAATGAGCAGTTCTTC.